The 15 T cell receptor beta chains in this list originate from one sample, sequenced in a study of T cells in Graves' hyperthyroidism and ophthalmopathy. Amplification targeted TCR beta CDR3 regions from RNA transcripts. The TCR CDR3 first-round RT-PCR relied on the HTBI primer set. One entry per CDR3 protein results from TCRdb running MiXCR on the multiplex PCR reads. The data show 300,000 or so distinct CDR3 sequences, around 20% seen once. Sequencing input: blood. The receptors were gathered from a woman between 50 and 59 years old with Graves' hyperthyroidism.

This clonotype was observed a few times. The chain is built from TRBV28 and TRBJ2-1; TRBD2 aligns across 10 bases. J lost 5 bases, V lost 3 bases, and 7 bases had no gene match. Per the germline V gene, CDR1 is MDHEN and CDR2 is SYDVKM. The CDR3 sequence is 16 residues long. The CDR3 loop reads CASSFSGLALHNEQFF. For the CDR3, the DNA is TGTGCCAGCAGTTTCTCGGGACTAGCGTTGCACAATGAGCAGTTCTTC.

This clonotype was recorded a few times. The rearrangement joins TRBV6-1 to TRBJ2-1; no firm D call. V was cut by 7 bases and J by 7 bases, with 17 bases left in between. The length of the CDR3 is 14 residues. The germline V gene encodes CDR1 MNHNS and CDR2 SASEGT. CDR3 sequence: CASTQSSGWNEQFF. DNA of the CDR3: TGTGCCAGCACTCAAAGCAGTGGGTGGAATGAGCAGTTCTTC.

This clonotype appeared many times. The chain employs TRBV28 and TRBJ2-1, with TRBD2 identical over 11 bases. The V and J ends lost 5 bases and 9 bases, in that order; junction bases with no gene match: 12. Germline V lookup: CDR1 MDHEN, CDR2 SYDVKM. CDR3 length equals 16 residues. The CDR3 sequence: CASSAGTSGGMGEQFF. CDR3 nucleotide sequence: TGTGCCAGCAGTGCCGGGACTAGCGGAGGGATGGGTGAGCAGTTCTTC.

The V and J genes are TRBV11-3 and TRBJ2-1; 8 nucleotides align to TRBD2. CDR3 length: 18 residues. The germline V gene has CDR1 SGHNT and CDR2 YENEEA. V trimming: 4 bases; J trimming: 0 bases; junction bases outside the gene matches: 11. CDR3 sequence (DNA): TGTGCCAGCAGCTCCTCCTCCGGGACTAGGAGCTCCTACAATGAGCAGTTCTTC. Translating it yields CASSSSSGTRSSYNEQFF. Based on the CDR3 plus reference TRBV11-3 and TRBJ2-1, the full variable domain is EAGVVQSPRYKIIEKKQPVAFWCNPISGHNTLYWYLQNLGQGPELLIRYENEEAVDDSQLPKDRFSAERLKGVDSTLKIQPAELGDSAVYLCASSSSSGTRSSYNEQFFGPGTRLTVL.

This clonotype turned up a few times. The chain couples TRBV19 to TRBJ2-1; 8 bases align to TRBD2. The CDR3 is 15 amino acids. From germline, CDR1 is LNHDA and CDR2 SQIVND (reference sequence). The ends lost 6 bases at V and 15 bases at J; junction bases unmatched: 19. The CDR3 reads CASSRGTRRYNEGFF. In DNA, the CDR3 is TGTGCCAGTAGCCGAGGGACTAGGAGATACAATGAGGGGTTCTTC. The whole variable domain, remainder taken from reference TRBV19 and TRBJ2-1, is DGGITQSPKYLFRKEGQNVTLSCEQNLNHDAMYWYRQDPGQGLRLIYYSQIVNDFQKGDIAEGYSVSREKKESFPLTVTSAQKNPTAFYLCASSRGTRRYNEGFFGPGTRLTVL.

Many counts were recorded for this clonotype. The chain links TRBV18 to TRBJ2-1; no clear D gene. Per germline, CDR1 KGHSH and CDR2 LQKENI. This CDR3 contains 14 residues. V lost 5 bases, J lost 0 bases, and 8 bases lay in between. Here the CDR3 DNA reads TGTGCCAGCTCAAACTGGAGCTCCTACAATGAGCAGTTCTTC. Residues: CASSNWSSYNEQFF. The variable domain in full, completed from reference TRBV18 and TRBJ2-1, reads NAGVMQNPRHLVRRRGQEARLRCSPMKGHSHVYWYRQLPEEGLKFMVYLQKENIIDESGMPKERFSAEFPKEGPSILRIQQVVRGDSAAYFCASSNWSSYNEQFFGPGTRLTVL.

The chain couples TRBV9 to TRBJ2-7, with TRBD2 matching 8 bases. V lost 2 bases to trimming and J lost 3 bases; unmatched junction nucleotides: 4. The CDR3 has 14 amino acids. Germline V gene data show CDR1 as SGDLS and CDR2 as YYNGEE. The CDR3 DNA is TGTGCCAGCAGCGTTAGCGGGGCGTTCTACGAGCAGTACTTC. This encodes CASSVSGAFYEQYF.

With respect to this clonotype: The junction shows a germline mismatch at one end, possibly a read error. The chain uses TRBV19 and TRBJ2-1, with 8 bases aligning to TRBD2. CDR3 length equals 14 residues. Germline V gene sequence: CDR1 LNHDA, CDR2 SQIVND (reference sequence). The CDR3, as DNA: TGTGCCAGTAGTCTAGCGGGTTCCTACAATGTGCAGTTCTTC. Translated: CASSLAGSYNVQFF.

As regards this clonotype: This may arise from a read error, as a much more abundant clone is one base away. The rearrangement uses TRBV11-2 and TRBJ1-4; no firm D call. This CDR3 has 12 amino acids. Germline-derived CDR1 and CDR2 are SGHAT and FQNNGV. The CDR3 reads CASSFPHEKLLF. The DNA for the CDR3 is TGTGCCAGCAGCTTCCCTCATGAAAAACTGCTTTTT.

The chain uses TRBV5-1 and TRBJ2-5; TRBD2 agrees at 9 bases. Germline lookup yields CDR1 SGHRS and CDR2 YFSETQ. The junction had 11 bases not matched to a gene; V was cut back by 7 bases and J by 7 bases. The CDR3 spans 14 residues. DNA of the CDR3: TGCGCCAGCGGCGGGGGGGCGCTTTCGGGGACCCAGTACTTC. Protein: CASGGGALSGTQYF.

This clonotype has at least ten counts. The chain joins TRBV20-1 to TRBJ2-1; D unclear. There are 15 residues in the CDR3. Trimming left V 6 bases short and J 2 bases short, with 17 bases between. Germline CDR1 DFQATT, CDR2 SNEGSKA (reference sequence). The CDR3 bases are TGCAGTGCAGGTAGGGTGCAGTCAACCTACAATGAGCAGTTCTTC. Translating gives CSAGRVQSTYNEQFF.

In this sample, this clonotype turned up a few times. The rearrangement joins TRBV30 to TRBJ2-7; D uncertain. Trimming left V 2 bases short and J 0 bases short, with 17 bases between. The CDR3 consists of 16 residues. Germline assignment: CDR1 GTSNPN and CDR2 SVGIG (reference sequence). The CDR3 protein is CAWSPYSETVSYEQYF. The CDR3 bases are TGTGCCTGGAGTCCTTATAGTGAGACCGTCTCCTACGAGCAGTACTTC.

This clonotype has only a few counts. The rearrangement links TRBV2 to TRBJ2-5; D uncertain. Deletions cut 6 bases from V and 2 bases from J, with 13 bases between. CDR1 is SNHLY, CDR2 FYNNEI, per germline. This CDR3 is 14 amino acids long. The CDR3 is CASRPMYSQETQYF. CDR3 bases: TGTGCCAGCAGGCCAATGTACAGTCAAGAGACCCAGTACTTC.

The chain combines TRBV7-2 with TRBJ2-6, with a weak D call TRBD2 (5 bases). The V gene's germline CDR1 is SGHTA and CDR2 FQGNSA. This CDR3 has 15 amino acids. V gave up 3 bases and J gave up 2 bases, with 8 bases separating them. Here the CDR3 DNA reads TGTGCCAGCAGCTTTTGGGGAGCTGGGGCCAACGTCCTGACTTTC. Translation gives CASSFWGAGANVLTF.

The V call is TRBV5-1, the J call TRBJ1-3; 8 bases align to TRBD1. The junction had 9 bases not matched to a gene; V was cut back by 4 bases and J by 0 bases. CDR3 length equals 17 residues. Germline V lookup: CDR1 SGHRS, CDR2 YFSETQ. CDR3 protein: CASSLDRDISSGNTIYF. The CDR3 DNA reads TGCGCCAGCAGCCTGGACAGGGACATCAGCTCTGGAAACACCATATATTTT.